This T cell receptor beta chain originates from a study of cytomegalovirus exposure and HLA in healthy donors. Study findings and constraints: As a later analysis revealed, the rate of TCR association differed by HLA locus, with DRB1 most and HLA-C fewest. Altogether, more than 150 TCR beta chains were recorded as cytomegalovirus-associated. When analyzed later, a missense DCLRE1C variant was found to be linked to TCR beta V- and J-gene trimming.

With respect to this clone: Its antigen remains unknown.

Donors were nominally healthy when sampled, though unrecorded immune exposures were likely. Both 60 Vbeta primers and 13 Jbeta primers went into the PCR. Here immunoSEQ multiplex PCR was the method, and the copy in TCRdb shows in-frame clones only, minus some. The sample has tens of thousands of clones, about 80% seen once. The TCR sequence derives from a man over 45 in good health and CMV-seronegative. The specimen was PBMCs.

CDR3 loop: CASSPGTGVGTEAFF. Here the CDR3 DNA reads TGTGCCAGCAGCCCCGGGACAGGGGTTGGAACTGAAGCTTTCTTT. The V call is TRBV5-8, the J call TRBJ1-1, with 10 bases lining up with TRBD1. Looked up from germline, CDR1 is SGHTS and CDR2 is YDEGEE. The CDR3 totals 15 residues. V lost 4 bases to trimming and J lost 5 bases; unmatched junction nucleotides: 8.